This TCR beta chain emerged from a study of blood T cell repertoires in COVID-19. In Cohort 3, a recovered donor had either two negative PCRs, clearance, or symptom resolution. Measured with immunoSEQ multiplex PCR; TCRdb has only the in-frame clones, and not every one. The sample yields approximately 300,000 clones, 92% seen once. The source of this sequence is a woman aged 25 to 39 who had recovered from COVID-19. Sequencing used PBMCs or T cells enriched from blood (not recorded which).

The CDR3 protein is CASSPIPGYRSNQPQHF. CDR3 DNA: TGTGCCAGCAGTCCAATCCCGGGGTATCGGAGCAATCAGCCCCAGCATTTT. The V gene is TRBV7-8, the J gene TRBJ1-5; no clear D. Per germline, CDR1 SGHVS and CDR2 FQNEAQ. The CDR3 contains 17 residues. Trimming stripped 6 bases from V and 1 base from J, with 19 bases between.